Listed here are 8 T cell receptor beta chains from one sample, sequenced in a study of T cell changes during pregnancy in multiple sclerosis. Libraries were prepared by immunoSEQ multiplex PCR; TCRdb keeps only in-frame clonotypes and omits some of them. The repertoire holds some 79,000 clones, about 90% seen once, with roughly 0.44% in the top ten. Sample: CD4+ T cells from peripheral blood mononuclear cells, taken in the second trimester of pregnancy. The source is a female donor with multiple sclerosis, enrolled in a pregnancy study.

This clone appeared a single time. The gene calls are TRBV29-1 and TRBJ2-7, with D possibly TRBD1 on 6 matching bases. The CDR3 sequence is 13 residues long. Trimming removed 4 bases at V and 1 base at J, with 11 bases between. CDR1 is SQVTM and CDR2 is ANQGSEA in the germline V gene. CDR3 in amino acids: CSVAQGTSYEQYF. The CDR3 nucleotides are TGCAGCGTTGCGCAGGGGACGTCCTACGAGCAGTACTTC.

The V call is TRBV19, the J call TRBJ1-5; the D gene is possibly TRBD1 (5 bases). Germline V gene data show CDR1 as LNHDA and CDR2 as SQIVND (reference sequence). CDR3 length equals 13 residues. The V end lost 10 bases, the J end lost 1 base, and 11 bases lay between the germline ends. CDR3 residues: CATYRWSNQPQHF. The CDR3 DNA reads TGTGCCACCTACAGGTGGAGCAATCAGCCCCAGCATTTT.

The chain combines TRBV4-2 with TRBJ2-3; the D gene is possibly TRBD2 (6 bases). The CDR3 totals 16 residues. The V and J ends lost 4 bases and 5 bases respectively, with 19 bases between them. The germline gives CDR1 LGHNA, CDR2 YNFKEQ. CDR3 protein: CASSPQTSTRQDTQYF. The DNA for the CDR3 is TGTGCCAGCAGCCCCCAGACTAGTACCCGGCAAGATACGCAGTATTTT.

V is TRBV28 and J is TRBJ1-2, with TRBD1 matching 7 bases. The junction had 10 bases not matched to a gene; V was cut back by 4 bases and J by 5 bases. From germline, CDR1 is MDHEN and CDR2 SYDVKM. This CDR3 region has 15 residues. CDR3 nucleotide sequence: TGTGCCAGCAGTTCCCGCAGACAGGGCTTTTATGGCTACACCTTC. This translates into CASSSRRQGFYGYTF.

This chain links TRBV6-1 with TRBJ1-5; TRBD1 is a possible D gene (6 bases). Germline V gives CDR1 MNHNS, CDR2 SASEGT. CDR3 size: 14 residues. V was clipped by 6 bases and J by 2 bases, with 11 bases between them. The CDR3 sequence: CASSFAGGNQPQHF. CDR3 DNA sequence: TGTGCCAGCAGCTTCGCAGGGGGCAATCAGCCCCAGCATTTT.

The chain has TRBV28 and TRBJ1-1, with a weak D call TRBD1 (5 bases). The germline V gene encodes CDR1 MDHEN and CDR2 SYDVKM. The CDR3 length is 16 residues. V gave up 7 bases and J gave up 3 bases, with 21 bases separating them. This CDR3 reads CASTKGTGRSDTEAFF. CDR3 nucleotide sequence: TGTGCCAGCACTAAGGGAACAGGAAGAAGCGACACTGAAGCTTTCTTT.

The chain has TRBV6-6 and TRBJ2-7; no definite D call. CDR1 and CDR2 from the germline V gene are MNHNY and SVGAGI (reference sequence). Trimming cost V 6 bases and J 2 bases, with 5 bases left between them. CDR3 length: 11 residues. Here the CDR3 DNA reads TGTGCCAGCAGCGAGACCTACGAGCAGTACTTC. It yields the protein CASSETYEQYF.

This chain connects TRBV4-3 to TRBJ2-5; the match to TRBD2 covers 10 bases. Germline values: CDR1 LGHNA, CDR2 YSLEER. With 1 base clipped from V and 5 bases from J, the junction kept 7 bases outside the gene matches. The length of the CDR3 is 16 residues. The CDR3: CASSQGAGGRRETQYF. The CDR3 nucleotides are TGCGCCAGCAGCCAAGGAGCGGGGGGGCGGCGGGAGACCCAGTACTTC.